This T cell receptor beta chain was found in a study of PD-L1 blockade in urothelial cancer. Study-level points and caveats: Enhanced expansion of tumor-associated blood clones at 3 weeks characterized durable-benefit patients.

Each patient supplied 1 to 8 pretreatment and on-treatment samples. Profiled with immunoSEQ multiplex PCR; TCRdb holds only in-frame clones, not every one. The table has fewer than 40,000 clones, around 90% seen once; the top ten hold around 8%. A note on this clone: No antigen is known for it.

The sequences come from PBMCs, collected around atezolizumab (anti-PD-L1) treatment. The source of this sequence is a man aged 70-80 years with urothelial cancer.

This CDR3 reads CASSPGTGVTGELFF. The CDR3 DNA follows: TGTGCCAGCAGTCCCGGGACAGGTGTAACCGGGGAGCTGTTTTTT. V gene TRBV11-2 combines with J gene TRBJ2-2, with 8 positions matching TRBD1. V shed 6 bases and J 5 bases; nucleotides not matched to a gene: 8. The CDR3 totals 15 residues. Germline loops: CDR1 SGHAT, CDR2 FQNNGV.